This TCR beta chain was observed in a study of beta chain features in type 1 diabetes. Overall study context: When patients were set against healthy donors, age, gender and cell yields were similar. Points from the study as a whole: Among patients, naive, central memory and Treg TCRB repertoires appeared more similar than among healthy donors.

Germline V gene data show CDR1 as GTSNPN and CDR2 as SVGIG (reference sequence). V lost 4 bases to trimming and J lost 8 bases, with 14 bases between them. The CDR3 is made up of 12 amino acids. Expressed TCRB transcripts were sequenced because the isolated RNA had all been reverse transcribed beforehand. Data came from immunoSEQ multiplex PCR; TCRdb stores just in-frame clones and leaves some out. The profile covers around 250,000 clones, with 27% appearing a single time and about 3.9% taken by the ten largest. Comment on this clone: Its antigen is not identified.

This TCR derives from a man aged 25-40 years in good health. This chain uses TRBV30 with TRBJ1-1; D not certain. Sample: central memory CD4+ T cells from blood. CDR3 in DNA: TGTGCCTGGACCTCCGGGCGCAGCGAAGCTTTCTTT. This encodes CAWTSGRSEAFF.